This T cell receptor (beta chain) was identified during a study of OX40 agonist ivuxolimab in advanced cancers. People who had autoimmune disease history or systemic immunosuppression were excluded. CDR3 length equals 17 residues. The germline gives CDR1 SGHAT, CDR2 FQNNGV. The V end was cut by 0 bases, the J end by 1 base, with 15 bases between. Repertoires were generated with immunoSEQ multiplex PCR, while TCRdb's copy carries only in-frame clones and drops some. The sample holds around 20,000 clones, about four fifths seen once. This TCR came from an adult with an advanced solid tumor such as melanoma, head and neck, liver or kidney cancer. The sequencing here drew on CD4+ or CD8+ T cells sorted from blood, taken in a trial of the OX40 agonist ivuxolimab. The chain combines TRBV11-2 with TRBJ2-5; possible D gene TRBD2, 5 bases. CDR3 region: CASSLDRIGVGQETQYF. The CDR3 DNA follows: TGTGCCAGCAGCTTAGATAGAATCGGGGTTGGCCAAGAGACCCAGTACTTC.